A single sample is the source of the 29 T cell receptor beta chains below, sequenced in a study of blood T cell repertoires in COVID-19. The protocol was immunoSEQ multiplex PCR, while the TCRdb copy is restricted to in-frame clones and leaves out a portion. The data hold 320,000 or so clones, with roughly 88% observed a single time. Sequencing was carried out using PBMCs or T cells enriched from blood (not recorded which). These receptor sequences come from a man aged 25 to 40 who had recovered from COVID-19.

The V call is TRBV4-1, the J call TRBJ1-2; D unclear. V lost 0 bases, J lost 2 bases, and 7 bases lay in between. CDR1 and CDR2 from the germline V gene are MGHRA and YSYEKL. This CDR3 comprises 14 residues. The CDR3 reads CASSQDRSNYGYTF. In DNA form, the CDR3 reads TGCGCCAGCAGCCAAGATCGGAGCAACTATGGCTACACCTTC.

This chain joins TRBV29-1 and TRBJ1-2, with D perhaps matching TRBD1 (6 bases). Germline V gene lookup returns CDR1 SQVTM and CDR2 ANQGSEA. V was cut by 7 bases and J by 5 bases, with 17 bases left in between. CDR3 length equals 13 residues. DNA of the CDR3: TGCAGCGGAACCCGAACAGGGACATATGGCTACACCTTC. This sequence encodes CSGTRTGTYGYTF.

The chain combines TRBV2 with TRBJ1-1; D not certain. The CDR3 has 13 residues. Germline CDR1 SNHLY, CDR2 FYNNEI. Trimming shortened V by 3 bases and J by 0 bases, and 5 bases separated the two germline ends. As DNA, the CDR3 is TGTGCCAGCAGTGAGGAGGTGAACACTGAAGCTTTCTTT. The encoded protein is CASSEEVNTEAFF. Complete variable domain (other parts from reference TRBV2 and TRBJ1-1): EPEVTQTPSHQVTQMGQEVILRCVPISNHLYFYWYRQILGQKVEFLVSFYNNEISEKSEIFDDQFSVERPDGSNFTLKIRSTKLEDSAMYFCASSEEVNTEAFFGQGTRLTVV.

The V call is TRBV3-1 (or the pseudogene TRBV3-2), the J call TRBJ1-2, with TRBD1 matching over 10 bases. The CDR3 covers 16 residues. V dropped 1 base and J dropped 3; count of bases not matched to a gene: 5. Per germline, CDR1 LGHDT and CDR2 YNNKEL (reference sequence). As DNA, the CDR3 is TGTGCCAGCAGCCAAGGACAGGGGGCGCTTGACTATGGCTACACCTTC. This codes for CASSQGQGALDYGYTF.

DNA for the CDR3: TGTGCCAGCAGCCCCCATCGGAGGGAAGCGAGCACTGAAGCTTTCTTT. Encoded protein: CASSPHRREASTEAFF. The chain recombines TRBV9 with TRBJ1-1; no clear D gene. V gave up 4 bases and J gave up 4 bases, with 20 bases separating them. CDR3 length: 16 amino acids. CDR1 and CDR2 (germline): SGDLS, YYNGEE.

This chain connects TRBV7-3 to TRBJ2-5; perhaps TRBD2 as D (7 bases). The CDR3 extends over 15 amino acids. Germline V CDR1 and CDR2: SGHTA, FQGTGA. Trimming left V 1 base short and J 2 bases short, with 11 bases between. Here the CDR3 reads CASSLKGGRQETQYF. The CDR3 DNA reads as TGTGCCAGCAGCTTAAAGGGGGGGCGGCAAGAGACCCAGTACTTC.

This sequence joins TRBV6-5 and TRBJ2-4, with TRBD1 matching 7 bases. Germline V gene sequence: CDR1 MNHEY, CDR2 SVGAGI. The CDR3 consists of 14 residues. V was pared by 8 bases and J by 8 bases, with 12 bases of the junction left unmatched. DNA for the CDR3: TGTGCCAGCCAGATCAGGGGGATGTCGCACATTCAGTACTTC. It codes for CASQIRGMSHIQYF.

The V gene is TRBV7-9, the J gene TRBJ2-3; maybe TRBD1 (5 bases). The CDR3 loop spans 14 amino acids. V was pared by 2 bases and J by 4 bases, with 10 bases between. Per the germline V gene, CDR1 is SEHNR and CDR2 is FQNEAQ (reference sequence). The CDR3 is CASSLTKGSDTQYF. For the CDR3, the DNA is TGTGCCAGCAGCTTAACCAAGGGGTCAGATACGCAGTATTTT.

The chain couples TRBV30 to TRBJ1-5, with 9 bases identical to TRBD1. The CDR3 contains 15 residues. Germline assignment: CDR1 GTSNPN and CDR2 SVGIG (reference sequence). V lost 8 bases and J lost 5; bases outside the gene matches: 13. The CDR3 here is CAGLKRDRADQPQHF. For the CDR3, the DNA is TGTGCCGGACTTAAACGGGACAGGGCGGATCAGCCCCAGCATTTT.

The chain links TRBV5-1 to TRBJ2-2; 8 bases agree with TRBD1. Germline CDR1 and CDR2: SGHRS and YFSETQ. The CDR3 is made up of 16 amino acids. Unmatched junction bases numbered 4, after V lost 0 bases and J lost 3 bases. The CDR3 coding sequence is TGCGCCAGCAGCTTGGCCAGGGGGCGCGACACCGGGGAGCTGTTTTTT. This sequence encodes CASSLARGRDTGELFF.

The chain carries TRBV3-1 (or the pseudogene TRBV3-2) and TRBJ1-3, with 7 bases lining up with TRBD1. The trim removed 4 bases at V and 7 bases at J, leaving 7 bases unmatched. Germline CDR1 reads LGHDT; CDR2 reads YNNKEL (reference sequence). The CDR3 sequence is 14 residues long. The CDR3 loop is CASSLRQGRNTIYF. The CDR3 DNA follows: TGTGCCAGCAGCCTTCGACAGGGAAGGAACACCATATATTTT.

The rearrangement links TRBV6-1 to TRBJ2-4; TRBD1 matches 8 bases. J was trimmed by 5 bases and V by 8 bases; bases with no gene match: 11. Germline V CDR1 and CDR2: MNHNS, SASEGT. This CDR3 region has 15 residues. CDR3 DNA: TGTGCCAGCGGATCGCACGGACAGGGAGAAAACATTCAGTACTTC. Translated, it gives CASGSHGQGENIQYF.

This sequence joins TRBV5-4 and TRBJ2-2, with 10 bases that match TRBD2. The V gene's germline CDR1 is SGHNT and CDR2 YYREEE (reference sequence). The V and J ends lost 3 bases and 1 base, in that order; junction bases with no gene match: 3. The CDR3 is 16 amino acids. The DNA for the CDR3 is TGTGCCAGCAGCTCCAGGACTAGCGGGAACACCGGGGAGCTGTTTTTT. Translation: CASSSRTSGNTGELFF.

This clone turned up a few times. Other nucleotide sequences from this sample produce the same CDR3. V gene TRBV2 combines with J gene TRBJ1-5, with D tentatively TRBD1 (5 bases). The CDR3 sequence is 12 residues long. Germline CDR1 reads SNHLY; CDR2 reads FYNNEI. Trimming cost V 4 bases and J 7 bases, with 8 bases left between them. CDR3 amino acids: CASSGGGQPQHF. CDR3 DNA sequence: TGTGCCAGCAGTGGGGGGGGGCAGCCCCAGCATTTT.

This chain uses TRBV2 with TRBJ2-7, with a weak D call TRBD1 (5 bases). There are 11 residues in the CDR3. Trimming pared 8 bases from V and 2 bases from J, leaving 7 bases between. Germline lookup yields CDR1 SNHLY and CDR2 FYNNEI. Here the CDR3 reads CASDRTYEQYF. The CDR3 region has the DNA TGTGCCAGCGACAGAACCTACGAGCAGTACTTC.

This clone has just one count. V is TRBV3-1 (or the pseudogene TRBV3-2) and J is TRBJ1-3, with a weak D call TRBD1 (5 bases). V dropped 0 bases and J dropped 1 base, with 7 bases sitting between them. CDR3 length equals 15 residues. Germline CDR1 LGHDT, CDR2 YNNKEL (reference sequence). The CDR3 region has the DNA TGTGCCAGCAGCCAAGATGCAGGGTCTGGAAACACCATATATTTT. Translation gives CASSQDAGSGNTIYF.

The gene calls are TRBV12-5 and TRBJ2-2; 10 positions match TRBD1. Per germline, CDR1 LGHNT and CDR2 FRNRAP. J was trimmed by 7 bases and V by 0 bases; bases with no gene match: 5. This CDR3 spans 16 amino acids. The CDR3, as DNA: TGTGCTAGTGGTTTGGTGACAGGGGGCGGTAGCGGGGAGCTGTTTTTT. Protein sequence: CASGLVTGGGSGELFF.

The chain has TRBV9 and TRBJ1-2; no clear D gene. The V and J ends lost 0 bases and 3 bases respectively, with 9 bases between them. Germline V gives CDR1 SGDLS, CDR2 YYNGEE. CDR3 length equals 14 residues. The CDR3 is CASSVARIDYGYTF. In DNA, the CDR3 is TGTGCCAGCAGCGTAGCTCGTATTGACTATGGCTACACCTTC.

This chain joins TRBV11-2 and TRBJ1-6; a possible D gene is TRBD1 (5 bases). The V gene lost 1 base and the J gene lost 10 bases, with 8 bases spanning the gap. The CDR3 loop spans 13 amino acids. The germline V gene encodes CDR1 SGHAT and CDR2 FQNNGV. CDR3 nucleotide sequence: TGTGCCAGCAGCTTAGCGGGGGAATCACCCCTCCACTTT. Its translation: CASSLAGESPLHF.

V and J are TRBV5-1 and TRBJ2-3, with TRBD2 matching over 8 bases. V trimming: 4 bases; J trimming: 0 bases; junction bases outside the gene matches: 7. Germline V gene sequence: CDR1 SGHRS, CDR2 YFSETQ. The CDR3 consists of 16 residues. CDR3 loop: CASSRTSQYSTDTQYF. The CDR3 DNA reads TGCGCCAGCAGCAGGACTAGCCAATATAGCACAGATACGCAGTATTTT.

This chain connects TRBV18 to TRBJ2-1; 12 nucleotides agree with TRBD2. V shed 6 bases, J shed 6 bases, and the junction held 9 bases outside the gene matches. Germline values: CDR1 KGHSH, CDR2 LQKENI. CDR3 size: 16 residues. The CDR3 protein is CASSFGLAGIGNEQFF. DNA for the CDR3: TGTGCCAGCTCGTTTGGACTAGCGGGGATCGGCAATGAGCAGTTCTTC. Using reference TRBV18 and TRBJ2-1 for the parts outside the CDR3, the full variable domain is NAGVMQNPRHLVRRRGQEARLRCSPMKGHSHVYWYRQLPEEGLKFMVYLQKENIIDESGMPKERFSAEFPKEGPSILRIQQVVRGDSAAYFCASSFGLAGIGNEQFFGPGTRLTVL.

The V gene is TRBV5-1, the J gene TRBJ2-7; possibly TRBD1 for D (5 bases). V lost 1 base, J lost 6 bases, and 8 bases lay in between. Germline V gene data show CDR1 as SGHRS and CDR2 as YFSETQ. The CDR3 has 12 amino acids. The CDR3 region has the DNA TGCGCCAGCAGCTTGACAGGTATCGAGCAGTACTTC. This sequence encodes CASSLTGIEQYF.

On this clone itself: Different DNA sequences within this sample yield the same CDR3. V and J are TRBV6-5 and TRBJ1-5; D uncertain. The V gene lost 0 bases and the J gene lost 7 bases, with 10 bases spanning the gap. This CDR3 comprises 14 residues. Germline values: CDR1 MNHEY, CDR2 SVGAGI. The CDR3 protein is CASSYSEGGQPQHF. In nucleotides, the CDR3 is TGTGCCAGCAGTTACTCGGAGGGCGGCCAGCCCCAGCATTTT.

The genes are TRBV4-1 and TRBJ2-1; 10 positions agree with TRBD2. J gave up 5 bases and V 4 bases, and 8 bases lay outside the gene matches. This CDR3 spans 16 amino acids. Germline V gene sequence: CDR1 MGHRA, CDR2 YSYEKL. CDR3 amino acids: CASSLPWSGGDNEQFF. In DNA form, the CDR3 reads TGCGCCAGCAGCCTGCCCTGGAGCGGGGGGGACAATGAGCAGTTCTTC.

J is TRBJ1-2 and V is TRBV5-4; 7 bases align to TRBD1. V shed 3 bases, J shed 2 bases, and the junction held 13 bases outside the gene matches. Germline values: CDR1 SGHNT, CDR2 YYREEE (reference sequence). The CDR3 totals 17 residues. The CDR3 here is CASSSDAGHRGNYGYTF. The CDR3 DNA is TGTGCCAGCAGCTCAGACGCGGGGCACAGGGGCAACTATGGCTACACCTTC. Together with reference TRBV5-4 and TRBJ1-2, the CDR3 gives the full variable domain: ETGVTQSPTHLIKTRGQQVTLRCSSQSGHNTVSWYQQALGQGPQFIFQYYREEENGRGNFPPRFSGLQFPNYSSELNVNALELDDSALYLCASSSDAGHRGNYGYTFGSGTRLTVV.

The rearrangement joins TRBV2 to TRBJ1-3, with D unresolved. The CDR3 contains 11 residues. The V end lost 1 base, the J end lost 11 bases, and 6 bases lay between the germline ends. Germline V gene data show CDR1 as SNHLY and CDR2 as FYNNEI. Here the CDR3 reads CASSEGPAIYF. The DNA of the CDR3 is TGTGCCAGCAGTGAAGGTCCAGCCATATATTTT.

The J gene is TRBJ2-7, the V gene TRBV3-1 (or the pseudogene TRBV3-2), with 12 nucleotides matching TRBD2. V lost 4 bases, J lost 3 bases, and 1 base stayed unmatched. Germline CDR1 and CDR2: LGHDT and YNNKEL (reference sequence). The CDR3 sequence is 14 residues long. The CDR3 loop is CASSPTSGGYEQYF. CDR3 DNA: TGTGCCAGCAGCCCGACTAGCGGGGGCTACGAGCAGTACTTC.

This sequence joins TRBV3-1 (or the pseudogene TRBV3-2) and TRBJ1-2; 8 positions match TRBD1. V lost 2 bases and J lost 7; bases outside the gene matches: 3. The CDR3 extends over 13 amino acids. Germline lookup yields CDR1 LGHDT and CDR2 YNNKEL (reference sequence). DNA of the CDR3: TGTGCCAGCAGCCAACGACAGGGGTCTGGCTACACCTTC. The encoded protein is CASSQRQGSGYTF.

The CDR3 spells CATMTSGGGEQFF. The CDR3 coding sequence is TGTGCCACTATGACTAGCGGGGGTGGTGAGCAGTTCTTC. This chain links TRBV10-3 with TRBJ2-1; 12 nucleotides match TRBD2. Germline V gene sequence: CDR1 ENHRY, CDR2 SYGVKD. Trimming at V came to 10 bases and at J to 9 bases, leaving 7 bases not matched to a gene. The CDR3 runs to 13 residues.